The entry below describes one TCR beta chain. Its cognate antigen is unknown. Germline assignment: CDR1 SEHNR and CDR2 FQNEAQ (reference sequence). The CDR3 extends over 16 amino acids. The trim removed 3 bases at V and 4 bases at J, leaving 6 bases unmatched. The data were obtained in a study of shared clonotypes between healthy human individuals. Assay used: immunoSEQ multiplex PCR; TCRdb lists only in-frame clones, some missing. The sample lists millions of clones, around nine tenths occurring once. Overall study findings and caveats: A small donor pool kept down the genetic and exposure-history diversity that was represented. Several donors held about 5% of naive CD4 clonotypes in common.

The sequence was collected from a man between 18 and 35 years old in good health. The sequencing input was naive CD4+ T cells sorted from blood. Sample subset: CD45RA+ positively selected. V is TRBV7-9 and J is TRBJ2-1, with 10 positions matching TRBD2. The CDR3 DNA reads as TGTGCCAGCAGCTTCCTAGCGGGAGCATTATACAATGAGCAGTTCTTC. Translated: CASSFLAGALYNEQFF.